Each of the 20 T cell receptor beta chains below was sequenced from the same sample in a study of shared clonotypes between healthy human individuals. CD8 cells classed as naive were CD45RO-negative and positively selected for CCR7, excluding terminally differentiated effector memory CD45RA+ cells. The data were produced by immunoSEQ multiplex PCR, yet TCRdb's version contains in-frame clones alone and is incomplete. The sample has roughly 2 million clones, approximately 94% seen once; the top ten hold 0.85% to 1.3%. Sequenced sample: naive CD8+ T cells sorted from blood. These receptor sequences come from a man between 18 and 35 years old in good health.

V and J are TRBV18 and TRBJ2-2, with D unresolved. The V and J ends lost 6 bases and 6 bases respectively, with 5 bases between them. The CDR3 extends over 11 amino acids. Per germline, CDR1 KGHSH and CDR2 LQKENI. The chain's CDR3 is CASSYPGELFF. The CDR3 region has the DNA TGTGCCAGCTCCTACCCCGGGGAGCTGTTTTTT.

With respect to this clone: The same CDR3 arises from other DNA sequences in this sample as well. The rearrangement joins TRBV6-6 to TRBJ2-5; 9 nucleotides agree with TRBD2. Germline V gene lookup returns CDR1 MNHNY and CDR2 SVGAGI (reference sequence). CDR3 length equals 16 residues. The V gene end was trimmed by 0 bases and the J gene end by 2 bases; junction bases not matched to a gene: 4. The CDR3 DNA reads TGTGCCAGCAGTTACTCCGCGGGGGGGCTACAAGAGACCCAGTACTTC. This codes for CASSYSAGGLQETQYF.

The sample holds one count of this clone. This chain joins TRBV5-1 and TRBJ2-5; D is perhaps TRBD1 or TRBD2 (5 bases each). The V end was cut by 0 bases, the J end by 5 bases, with 14 bases between. This CDR3 has 15 amino acids. The germline gives CDR1 SGHRS, CDR2 YFSETQ. The CDR3 DNA follows: TGCGCCAGCAGCTTGGCTGGGACCCCAGGGGAGACCCAGTACTTC. Its translation is CASSLAGTPGETQYF.

This sequence joins TRBV6-1 and TRBJ2-7; weak D call: TRBD1 (6 bases). The CDR3 loop spans 14 amino acids. Trimming stripped 5 bases from V and 1 base from J, with 12 bases between. Germline V gene data show CDR1 as MNHNS and CDR2 as SASEGT. This CDR3 is CASSTQGFSYEQYF. Here the CDR3 DNA reads TGTGCCAGCAGTACACAGGGTTTTTCCTACGAGCAGTACTTC.

The chain combines TRBV4-1 with TRBJ2-2; 7 bases line up with TRBD1. V lost 3 bases, J lost 5 bases, and 3 bases stayed unmatched. Germline CDR1 and CDR2: MGHRA and YSYEKL. CDR3 length: 14 amino acids. The CDR3 reads CASSQKQGTGELFF. CDR3 nucleotides: TGCGCCAGCAGCCAGAAACAGGGGACCGGGGAGCTGTTTTTT.

This sequence joins TRBV7-9 and TRBJ1-2, with D hard to call. CDR1 and CDR2 (germline): SEHNR, FQNEAQ (reference sequence). The CDR3 has 18 residues. V was cut by 5 bases and J by 0 bases, with 22 bases left in between. The CDR3 here is CASSTTSLSHEANYGYTF. CDR3 nucleotides: TGTGCCAGCAGCACTACATCCCTATCCCACGAAGCTAACTATGGCTACACCTTC.

V is TRBV2 and J is TRBJ1-5; TRBD1 matches 8 bases. Trimming removed 6 bases from V and 1 base from J; junction bases left unmatched: 5. The CDR3 length is 15 residues. Germline CDR1 reads SNHLY; CDR2 reads FYNNEI. DNA of the CDR3: TGTGCCAGCAGGTCGACAGGGGTGAGCAATCAGCCCCAGCATTTT. Protein sequence: CASRSTGVSNQPQHF.

The chain carries TRBV2 and TRBJ2-1; 11 nucleotides match TRBD1. The CDR3 totals 13 residues. Germline values: CDR1 SNHLY, CDR2 FYNNEI. V lost 7 bases to trimming and J lost 6 bases; unmatched junction nucleotides: 2. The CDR3 region is CASNGQGANEQFF. In DNA, the CDR3 is TGTGCCAGCAACGGACAGGGGGCCAATGAGCAGTTCTTC.

The V gene is TRBV15, the J gene TRBJ2-7; 7 positions agree with TRBD1. This CDR3 has 13 residues. Germline V gene lookup returns CDR1 LNHNV and CDR2 YYDKDF (reference sequence). J lost 5 bases, V lost 0 bases, and 1 base had no gene match. The DNA for the CDR3 is TGTGCCACCAGCAGAGATACAGGGGACGAGCAGTACTTC. Protein product: CATSRDTGDEQYF.

The chain has TRBV7-9 and TRBJ2-1, with D maybe TRBD1 (5 bases). V lost 3 bases and J lost 4, with 10 bases in between. Per the germline V gene, CDR1 is SEHNR and CDR2 is FQNEAQ (reference sequence). The CDR3 is 14 residues long. The CDR3 region has the DNA TGTGCCAGCAGCTTGGAAACAGGTTACAATGAGCAGTTCTTC. Amino acid sequence: CASSLETGYNEQFF.

The chain carries TRBV28 and TRBJ1-1, with a weak D call TRBD1 (6 bases). The CDR3 sequence is 13 residues long. The germline gives CDR1 MDHEN, CDR2 SYDVKM. Trimming took off 4 bases at V and 8 bases at J, with 14 bases between the two ends. As DNA, the CDR3 is TGTGCCAGCAGTTATGCAGGGGAGTGGGAAGCTTTCTTT. Protein: CASSYAGEWEAFF.

This clone was seen more than once but under ten times. The chain uses TRBV6-6 and TRBJ2-7, with 7 bases aligning to TRBD2. CDR3 length: 14 residues. Unmatched junction bases numbered 8, after V lost 2 bases and J lost 7 bases. CDR1 MNHNY and CDR2 SVGAGI come from the germline V gene (reference sequence). The CDR3 loop is CASSYRTRSEEQYF. CDR3 nucleotides: TGTGCCAGCAGTTACCGGACTAGGTCGGAAGAGCAGTACTTC.

The chain links TRBV7-9 to TRBJ2-2; 9 bases are a match to TRBD1. V lost 3 bases to trimming and J lost 2 bases; unmatched junction nucleotides: 7. This CDR3 is built from 17 residues. The germline CDR1 and CDR2 sequences are SEHNR and FQNEAQ (reference sequence). The CDR3: CASSLTGGPSNTGELFF. CDR3 DNA: TGTGCCAGCAGCTTGACAGGGGGGCCTTCCAACACCGGGGAGCTGTTTTTT. Combining the CDR3 with reference TRBV7-9 and TRBJ2-2 gives the whole variable domain DTGVSQNPRHKITKRGQNVTFRCDPISEHNRLYWYRQTLGQGPEFLTYFQNEAQLEKSRLLSDRFSAERPKGSFSTLEIQRTEQGDSAMYLCASSLTGGPSNTGELFFGEGSRLTVL.

The CDR3 spells CASSADSANYEQYF. CDR3 sequence (DNA): TGTGCCAGCAGCGCGGACAGCGCAAACTACGAGCAGTACTTC. The gene calls are TRBV7-6 and TRBJ2-7, with a tentative D call TRBD1 (6 bases). The CDR3 totals 14 residues. CDR1 is SGHVS, CDR2 FNYEAQ, per germline. Deletions cut 5 bases from V and 3 bases from J, with 14 bases between. Full variable domain (rest looked up from reference TRBV7-6 and TRBJ2-7): GAGVSQSPRYKVTKRGQDVALRCDPISGHVSLYWYRQALGQGPEFLTYFNYEAQQDKSGLPNDRFSAERPEGSISTLTIQRTEQRDSAMYRCASSADSANYEQYFGPGTRLTVT.

The chain recombines TRBV7-8 with TRBJ2-7; no firm D call. This CDR3 contains 11 residues. Germline assignment: CDR1 SGHVS and CDR2 FQNEAQ. V lost 5 bases and J lost 5, with 7 bases in between. Here the CDR3 reads CASSPQNEQYF. The CDR3 DNA follows: TGTGCCAGCAGCCCCCAGAACGAGCAGTACTTC. The entire variable domain, with the rest obtained from reference TRBV7-8 and TRBJ2-7, is as follows: GAGVSQSPRYKVAKRGQDVALRCDPISGHVSLFWYQQALGQGPEFLTYFQNEAQLDKSGLPSDRFFAERPEGSVSTLKIQRTQQEDSAVYLCASSPQNEQYFGPGTRLTVT.

Remarks on this clone: The same CDR3 arises from other DNA sequences in this sample as well. This chain links TRBV27 with TRBJ2-7; 7 bases align to TRBD2. There are 14 residues in the CDR3. Per the germline V gene, CDR1 is MNHEY and CDR2 is SMNVEV (reference sequence). V lost 3 bases to trimming and J lost 2 bases; unmatched junction nucleotides: 4. CDR3 DNA: TGTGCCAGCAGTTTGGGGGGGGGAACCTACGAGCAGTACTTC. The encoded protein is CASSLGGGTYEQYF.

The CDR3 sequence: CSVEGDGSSYEQYF. CDR3 DNA sequence: TGCAGCGTTGAAGGGGACGGAAGCTCCTACGAGCAGTACTTC. This sequence joins TRBV29-1 and TRBJ2-5, with D perhaps being TRBD1 or TRBD2 (5 bases each). The J call may be wrong; the DNA end is better matched by TRBJ2-7. Germline V gene data show CDR1 as SQVTM and CDR2 as ANQGSEA. CDR3 size: 14 residues.

This clone was recorded once. The chain combines TRBV27 with TRBJ1-2; 8 positions match TRBD1. The trim removed 2 bases at V and 6 bases at J, leaving 5 bases unmatched. Germline values: CDR1 MNHEY, CDR2 SMNVEV (reference sequence). The CDR3 sequence is 14 residues long. The CDR3: CASSLGQGIDGYTF. The CDR3 DNA reads TGTGCCAGCAGTTTAGGACAGGGCATCGATGGCTACACCTTC.

V and J are TRBV7-8 and TRBJ1-2, with D maybe TRBD1 (5 bases). The V end was cut by 4 bases, the J end by 8 bases, with 17 bases between. The CDR3 is made up of 14 amino acids. The germline gives CDR1 SGHVS, CDR2 FQNEAQ. This CDR3 reads CASSSSTDYRGYTF. DNA of the CDR3: TGTGCCAGCAGCTCTTCGACAGATTATAGGGGCTACACCTTC.

V usage is TRBV15 and J usage is TRBJ2-1, with 7 bases matching TRBD2. The junction had 8 bases not matched to a gene; V was cut back by 3 bases and J by 0 bases. Germline loops: CDR1 LNHNV, CDR2 YYDKDF (reference sequence). The CDR3 has 17 amino acids. In nucleotides, the CDR3 is TGTGCCACCAGCAGGTTAAGGGGAGGGAGCTCCTACAATGAGCAGTTCTTC. Protein: CATSRLRGGSSYNEQFF.